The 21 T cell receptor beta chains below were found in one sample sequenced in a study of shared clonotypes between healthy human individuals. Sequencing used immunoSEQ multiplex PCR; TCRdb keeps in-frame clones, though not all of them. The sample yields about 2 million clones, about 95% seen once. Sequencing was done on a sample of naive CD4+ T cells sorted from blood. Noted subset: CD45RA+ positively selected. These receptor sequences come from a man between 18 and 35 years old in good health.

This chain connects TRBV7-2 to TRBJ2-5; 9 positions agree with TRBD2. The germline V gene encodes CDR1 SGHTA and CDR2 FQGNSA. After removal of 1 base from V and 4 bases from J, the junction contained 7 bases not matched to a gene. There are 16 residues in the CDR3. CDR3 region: CASSLEPAGGSETQYF. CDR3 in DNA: TGTGCCAGCAGCTTAGAACCAGCGGGAGGTTCAGAGACCCAGTACTTC.

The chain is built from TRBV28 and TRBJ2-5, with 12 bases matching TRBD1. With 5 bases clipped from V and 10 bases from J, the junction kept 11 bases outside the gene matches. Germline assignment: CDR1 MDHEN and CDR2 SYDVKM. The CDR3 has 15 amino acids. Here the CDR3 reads CASSMGTGGPVLQYF. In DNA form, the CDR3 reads TGTGCCAGCAGTATGGGGACAGGGGGCCCTGTACTCCAGTACTTC.

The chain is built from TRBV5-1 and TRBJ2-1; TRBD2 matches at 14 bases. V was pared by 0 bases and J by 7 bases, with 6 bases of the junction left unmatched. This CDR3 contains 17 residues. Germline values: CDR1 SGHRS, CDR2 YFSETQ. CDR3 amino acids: CASSLGFGTSGRNEQFF. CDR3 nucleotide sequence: TGCGCCAGCAGCTTGGGATTCGGGACTAGCGGGAGAAATGAGCAGTTCTTC.

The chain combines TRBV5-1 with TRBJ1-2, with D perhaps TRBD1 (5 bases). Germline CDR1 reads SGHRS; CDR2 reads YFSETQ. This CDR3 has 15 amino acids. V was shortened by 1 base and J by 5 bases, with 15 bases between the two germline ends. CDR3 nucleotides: TGCGCCAGCAGCTTGAGGACATCGATTGGATATGGCTACACCTTC. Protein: CASSLRTSIGYGYTF.

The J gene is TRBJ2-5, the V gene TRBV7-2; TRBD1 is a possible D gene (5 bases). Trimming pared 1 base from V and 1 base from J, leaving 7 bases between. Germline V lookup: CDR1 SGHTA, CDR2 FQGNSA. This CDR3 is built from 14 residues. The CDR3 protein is CASSLDRTQETQYF. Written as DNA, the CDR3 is TGTGCCAGCAGCTTAGACAGGACCCAAGAGACCCAGTACTTC. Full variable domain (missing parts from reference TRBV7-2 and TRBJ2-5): GAGVSQSPSNKVTEKGKDVELRCDPISGHTALYWYRQSLGQGLEFLIYFQGNSAPDKSGLPSDRFSAERTGGSVSTLTIQRTQQEDSAVYLCASSLDRTQETQYFGPGTRLLVL.

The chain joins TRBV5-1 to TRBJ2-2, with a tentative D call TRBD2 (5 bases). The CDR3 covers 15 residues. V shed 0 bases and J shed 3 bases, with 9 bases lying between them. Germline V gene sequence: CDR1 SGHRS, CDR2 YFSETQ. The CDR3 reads CASSLVEVHTGELFF. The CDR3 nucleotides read TGCGCCAGCAGCTTGGTGGAGGTCCACACCGGGGAGCTGTTTTTT.

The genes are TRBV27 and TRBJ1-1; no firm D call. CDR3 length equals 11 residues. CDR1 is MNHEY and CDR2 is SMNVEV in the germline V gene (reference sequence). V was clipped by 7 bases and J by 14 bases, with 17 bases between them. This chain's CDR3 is CASNSERRVFF. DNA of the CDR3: TGTGCCAGCAACAGTGAAAGGAGAGTGTTCTTT.

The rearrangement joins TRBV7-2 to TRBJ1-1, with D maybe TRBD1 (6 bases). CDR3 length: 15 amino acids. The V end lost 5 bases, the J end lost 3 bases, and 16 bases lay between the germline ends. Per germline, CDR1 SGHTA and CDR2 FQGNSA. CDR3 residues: CASSASQGRHTEAFF. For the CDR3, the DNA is TGTGCCAGCAGCGCGAGCCAGGGGAGGCACACTGAAGCTTTCTTT.

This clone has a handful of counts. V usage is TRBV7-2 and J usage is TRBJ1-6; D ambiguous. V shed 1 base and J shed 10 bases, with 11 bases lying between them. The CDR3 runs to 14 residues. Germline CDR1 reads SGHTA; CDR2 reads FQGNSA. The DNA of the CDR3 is TGTGCCAGCAGCTTAGGTGGGGTTTACTCACCCCTCCACTTT. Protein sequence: CASSLGGVYSPLHF.

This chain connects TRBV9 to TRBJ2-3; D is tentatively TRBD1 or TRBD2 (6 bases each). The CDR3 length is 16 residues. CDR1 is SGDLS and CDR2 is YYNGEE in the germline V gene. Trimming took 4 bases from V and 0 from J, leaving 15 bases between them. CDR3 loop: CASSLGGTLSTDTQYF. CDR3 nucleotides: TGTGCCAGCAGCTTAGGGGGGACACTCAGCACAGATACGCAGTATTTT. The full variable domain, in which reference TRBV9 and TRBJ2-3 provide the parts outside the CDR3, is DSGVTQTPKHLITATGQRVTLRCSPRSGDLSVYWYQQSLDQGLQFLIQYYNGEERAKGNILERFSAQQFPDLHSELNLSSLELGDSALYFCASSLGGTLSTDTQYFGPGTRLTVL.

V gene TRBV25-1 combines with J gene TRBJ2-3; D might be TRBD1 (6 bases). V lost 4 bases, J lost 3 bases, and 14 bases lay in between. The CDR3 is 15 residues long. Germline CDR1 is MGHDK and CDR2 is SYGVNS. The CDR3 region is CASSGGRGGTDTQYF. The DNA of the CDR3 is TGTGCCAGCAGTGGAGGCAGGGGTGGGACAGATACGCAGTATTTT. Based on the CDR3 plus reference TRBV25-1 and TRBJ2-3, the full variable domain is EADIYQTPRYLVIGTGKKITLECSQTMGHDKMYWYQQDPGMELHLIHYSYGVNSTEKGDLSSESTVSRIRTEHFPLTLESARPSHTSQYLCASSGGRGGTDTQYFGPGTRLTVL.

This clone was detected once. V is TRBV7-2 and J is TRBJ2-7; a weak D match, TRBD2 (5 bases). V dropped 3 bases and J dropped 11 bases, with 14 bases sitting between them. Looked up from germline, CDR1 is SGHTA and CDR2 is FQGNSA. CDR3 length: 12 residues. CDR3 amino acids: CASSFYNSDKYF. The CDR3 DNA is TGTGCCAGCAGCTTTTATAATAGCGACAAGTACTTC.

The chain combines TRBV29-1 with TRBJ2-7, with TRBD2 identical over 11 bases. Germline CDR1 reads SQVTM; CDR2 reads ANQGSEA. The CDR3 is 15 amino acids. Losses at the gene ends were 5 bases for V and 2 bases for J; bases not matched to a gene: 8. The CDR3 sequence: CSVFGTSGETYEQYF. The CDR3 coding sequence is TGCAGCGTTTTCGGGACTAGCGGAGAGACCTACGAGCAGTACTTC.

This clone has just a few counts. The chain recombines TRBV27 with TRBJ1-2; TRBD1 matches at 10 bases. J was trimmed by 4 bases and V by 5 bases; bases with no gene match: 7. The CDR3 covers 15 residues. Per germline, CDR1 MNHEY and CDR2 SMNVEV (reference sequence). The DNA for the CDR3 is TGTGCCAGCAGTCCAATCGGGACAGGGGTCTATGGCTACACCTTC. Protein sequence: CASSPIGTGVYGYTF.

The CDR3 DNA follows: TGTGCCAGCAGCCAATCCGAGCAGATGGGGTATAGCAATCAGCCCCAGCATTTT. Amino acid sequence: CASSQSEQMGYSNQPQHF. The chain recombines TRBV7-9 with TRBJ1-5; the D is unclear. The CDR3 loop spans 18 amino acids. With 5 bases removed from V and 0 bases from J, the gap between germline ends came to 20 bases. Germline V gives CDR1 SEHNR, CDR2 FQNEAQ (reference sequence).

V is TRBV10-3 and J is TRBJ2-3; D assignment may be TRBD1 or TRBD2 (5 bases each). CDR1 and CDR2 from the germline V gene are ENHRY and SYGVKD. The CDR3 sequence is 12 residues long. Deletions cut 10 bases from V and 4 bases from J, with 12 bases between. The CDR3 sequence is CATGTFPDTQYF. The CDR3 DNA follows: TGTGCCACCGGGACCTTCCCAGATACGCAGTATTTT.

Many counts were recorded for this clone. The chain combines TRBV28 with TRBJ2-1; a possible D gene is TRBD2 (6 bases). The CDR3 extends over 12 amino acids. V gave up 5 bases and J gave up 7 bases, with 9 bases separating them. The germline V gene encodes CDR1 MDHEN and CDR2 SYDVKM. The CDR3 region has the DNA TGTGCCAGCAGTAACCGGGAGAATGAGCAGTTCTTC. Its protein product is CASSNRENEQFF.

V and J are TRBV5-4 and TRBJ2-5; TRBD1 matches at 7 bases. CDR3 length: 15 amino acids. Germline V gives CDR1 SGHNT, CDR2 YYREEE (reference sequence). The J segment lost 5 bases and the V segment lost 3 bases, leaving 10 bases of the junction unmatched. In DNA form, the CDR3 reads TGTGCCAGCAGCTGGGGACAGCGCGATGGGGAGACCCAGTACTTC. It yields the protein CASSWGQRDGETQYF.

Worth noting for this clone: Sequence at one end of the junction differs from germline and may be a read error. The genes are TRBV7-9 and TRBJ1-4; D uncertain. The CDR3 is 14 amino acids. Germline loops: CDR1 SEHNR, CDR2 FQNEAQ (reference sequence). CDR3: CASSIAASNEKLFF. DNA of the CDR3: TGTGCCAGCAGCATAGCAGCATCCAATGAAAAACTGTTTTTT.

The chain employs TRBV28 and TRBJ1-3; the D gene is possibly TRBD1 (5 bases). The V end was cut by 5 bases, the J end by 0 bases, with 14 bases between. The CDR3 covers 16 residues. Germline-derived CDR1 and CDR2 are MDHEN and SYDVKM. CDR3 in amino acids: CASSQPRQSSGNTIYF. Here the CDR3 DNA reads TGTGCCAGCAGTCAGCCGCGACAGAGCTCTGGAAACACCATATATTTT.

The DNA for the CDR3 is TGTGCCAGCAGTTTGGCTGGGCATAGCACAGATACGCAGTATTTT. The encoded protein is CASSLAGHSTDTQYF. The J gene is TRBJ2-3, the V gene TRBV6-1; no clear D. Trimming cost V 5 bases and J 0 bases, with 12 bases left between them. The CDR3 totals 15 residues. The germline V gene has CDR1 MNHNS and CDR2 SASEGT.